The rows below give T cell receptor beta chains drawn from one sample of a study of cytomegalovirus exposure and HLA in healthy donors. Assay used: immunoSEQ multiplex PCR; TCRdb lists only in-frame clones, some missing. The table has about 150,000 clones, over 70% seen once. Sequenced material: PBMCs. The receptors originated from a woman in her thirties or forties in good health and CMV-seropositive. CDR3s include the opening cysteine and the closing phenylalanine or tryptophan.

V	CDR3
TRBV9	CASSVGPSGGQETQYF
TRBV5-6	CASSLLKWAGQSDTQYF
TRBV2	CASSEEWGRAFF
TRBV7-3	CASGSGGLGTQYF
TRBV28	CASSSWTSGGYEQYF
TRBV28	CASGGAGNTIYF
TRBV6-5	CASEGAKGGVTEAFF
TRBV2	CASRPGRGANYGYTF
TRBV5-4	CASSSGGNYGYTF
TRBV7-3	CASSLIGGSSYNEQFF
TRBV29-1	CSSSNGGELFF
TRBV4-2	CASSLWTGNTEAFF
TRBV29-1	CSVDSAGGYGYTF
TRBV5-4	CASSNELAGANTGELFF
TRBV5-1	CASSEGTGSYNEQFF
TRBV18	CASSTTDNYGYTF
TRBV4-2	CASSQEGGGEAFF
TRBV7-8	CASSLGYRGKNTEAFF